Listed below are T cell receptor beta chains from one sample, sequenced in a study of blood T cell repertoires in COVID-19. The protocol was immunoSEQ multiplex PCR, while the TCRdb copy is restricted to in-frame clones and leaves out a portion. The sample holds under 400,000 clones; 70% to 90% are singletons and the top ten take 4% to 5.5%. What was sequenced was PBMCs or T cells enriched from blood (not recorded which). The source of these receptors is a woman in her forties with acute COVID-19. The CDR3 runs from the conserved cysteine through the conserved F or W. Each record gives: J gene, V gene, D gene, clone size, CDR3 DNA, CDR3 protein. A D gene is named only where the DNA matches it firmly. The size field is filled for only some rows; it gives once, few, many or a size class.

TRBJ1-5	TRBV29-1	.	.	TGCAGCACCTCGGGGGGTAGCAATCAGCCCCAGCATTTT	CSTSGGSNQPQHF
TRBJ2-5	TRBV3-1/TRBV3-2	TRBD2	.	TGTGCCAGCAGCCTTAGCGGGGGGACAGAGACCCAGTACTTC	CASSLSGGTETQYF
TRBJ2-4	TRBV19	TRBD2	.	TGTGCCAGTAGTATTGGGCAGGGGACTAGCGGGGACATAGCCAAAAACATTCAGTACTTC	CASSIGQGTSGDIAKNIQYF
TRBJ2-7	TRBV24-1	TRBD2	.	TGTGCCACCAGAGACAGGACTCACACACTCCAAGCGGGGGGCCCACTCCCCATGGAGGAGCAGTACTTC	CATRDRTHTLQAGGPLPMEEQYF
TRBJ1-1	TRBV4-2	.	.	TGTGCCAGCAGCCAAGTAGGAGGGAACCCTGAAGCTTTCTTT	CASSQVGGNPEAFF
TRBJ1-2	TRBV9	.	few	TGTGCCAGCAGGCAGGCAGGGTCTTATGGCTACACCTTC	CASRQAGSYGYTF
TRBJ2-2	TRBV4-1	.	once	TGCGCCAGCAGCCAGGGGCCCCCCGATATGTACACCGGGGAGCTGTTTTTT	CASSQGPPDMYTGELFF
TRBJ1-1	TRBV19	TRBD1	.	TGTGCCAGTAGTAGGACAGGGGCCCGGACTGAAGCTTTCTTT	CASSRTGARTEAFF
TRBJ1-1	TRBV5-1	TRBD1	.	TGCGCCAGCGCCGACAGGGAACGCATGAACACTGAAGCTTTCTTT	CASADRERMNTEAFF
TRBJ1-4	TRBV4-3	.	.	TGCGCCAGCAGCCAAGATCCATTTGCAACTAATGACAAACTGTTTTTT	CASSQDPFATNDKLFF
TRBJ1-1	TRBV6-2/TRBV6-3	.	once	TGTGCCAGCAGTTATACCCAGGGAGGGGTGAACACTGAAGCTTTCTTT	CASSYTQGGVNTEAFF
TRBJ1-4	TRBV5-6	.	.	TGTGCCAGCAGCTTGTTCGGGGGGGCTGGAGAAAAACTGTTTTTT	CASSLFGGAGEKLFF
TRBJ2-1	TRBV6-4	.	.	TGTGCCAGCAGTGACTCGTACATACACAATGAGCAGTTCTTC	CASSDSYIHNEQFF
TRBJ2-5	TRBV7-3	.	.	TGTGCCAGCAGCTTGCAGGCGTGGGAGACCCAGTACTTC	CASSLQAWETQYF
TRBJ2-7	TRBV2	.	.	TGTGCCAGCAACGCTCAGGGGTCCATCTACGAGCAGTACTTC	CASNAQGSIYEQYF
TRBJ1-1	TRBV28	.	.	TGTGCCAGCAGTTTTCCCCTTGTTTCTGAAGCTTTCTTT	CASSFPLVSEAFF
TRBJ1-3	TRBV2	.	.	TGTGCCAGCAGTGAACCCCAGAGGCGGATCTCTGGAAACACCATATATTTT	CASSEPQRRISGNTIYF
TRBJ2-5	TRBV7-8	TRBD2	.	TGTGCCAGCAGCCCTCTCGGCGGGAGAGGTCAAGAGACCCAGTACTTC	CASSPLGGRGQETQYF
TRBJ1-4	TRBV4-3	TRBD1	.	TGCGCCAGCAGCCAAGACCTCGACAGGGGGCCCCTTGGGGAAAAACTGTTTTTT	CASSQDLDRGPLGEKLFF
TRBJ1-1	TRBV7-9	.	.	TGTGCCAGCAGCTTAGCTCAGGGTGAAGCTTTCTTT	CASSLAQGEAFF
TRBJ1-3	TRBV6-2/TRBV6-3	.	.	TGTGCCAGCAGTTACGGGAGACTATCTGGAAACACCATATATTTT	CASSYGRLSGNTIYF
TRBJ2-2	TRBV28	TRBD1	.	TGTGCCAGCAGTTTGGGACAGGGATTGACCGGGGAGCTGTTTTTT	CASSLGQGLTGELFF
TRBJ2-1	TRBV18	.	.	TGTGCCAGCTCACCACTCCCACCTAGCTTGGTCAATGAGCAGTTCTTC	CASSPLPPSLVNEQFF
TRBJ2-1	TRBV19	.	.	TGTGCCAGTAGTATAGGCAGGTTCAATGAGCAGTTCTTC	CASSIGRFNEQFF
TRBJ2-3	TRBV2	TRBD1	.	TGTGCCAGCAGTGGTGACAGGGGTACAGATACGCAGTATTTT	CASSGDRGTDTQYF